This is a list of T cell receptor beta chains from one sample in a study of Graves' ophthalmopathy and Graves' hyperthyroidism. TCRdb redid the calling of the multiplex PCR reads with MiXCR, one entry per CDR3 protein. The sample yields approximately 380,000 distinct CDR3 sequences, roughly 21% seen once. Sequenced: peripheral blood. The receptors come from a woman aged 18-35 years with stable Graves' hyperthyroidism. CDR3s leave out the opening cysteine and the closing phenylalanine or tryptophan.

j_gene	v_gene	CDR3aa
TRBJ2-7	TRBV6-5	ASSTSGKYEQY
TRBJ2-7	TRBV11-3	ASSPRLAPYEQY
TRBJ2-7	TRBV7-6	ASSLRQGDEQY
TRBJ1-5	TRBV2	ASKGQGHQPQH
TRBJ2-7	TRBV11-2	ASSLTSGNYEQY
TRBJ2-7	TRBV20-1	SARDLGLAGRSYEQY
TRBJ1-2	TRBV28	ASIPRVGRANYGYT
TRBJ1-2	TRBV27	ASSLRAGRRGDYSYT
TRBJ2-7	TRBV28	ASSPLGLAEEQY
TRBJ2-7	TRBV2	AITYEQY
TRBJ1-1	TRBV10-1	ASRTGQGATEAF
TRBJ2-4	TRBV20-1	SAREWGLLAKNIQY
TRBJ2-7	TRBV7-9	ASSSPRGIEQY
TRBJ1-2	TRBV5-1	ASSLEGTGWNYGYT
TRBJ1-2	TRBV7-8	ASRRTPWDYGYT
TRBJ1-1	TRBV12-3/TRBV12-4	ASSSLGTGEAF
TRBJ1-2	TRBV28	AAALGQKGYGYT
TRBJ2-7	TRBV5-1	ASSLDLSFYEQY